A single sample gave rise to the 29 T cell receptor beta chains below, sequenced in a study of shared clonotypes between healthy human individuals. Here immunoSEQ multiplex PCR was the method, and the copy in TCRdb shows in-frame clones only, minus some. The sample records some 530,000 clones, over 70% being singletons. Sequenced sample: PBMCs. These receptors originate from a woman aged 35 to 49 in good health. Some clones in this sample may be carry-over from other donors' samples.

In regard to this clone: It may be a read error: a sequence one base away is much more abundant. Other DNA sequences in the same sample also yield this CDR3. The chain has TRBV5-1 and TRBJ2-3; the D is unclear. Germline loops: CDR1 SGHRS, CDR2 YFSETQ. The CDR3 covers 15 residues. V was shortened by 0 bases and J by 4 bases, with 12 bases between the two germline ends. Here the CDR3 reads CASSLDSGGPDTQYF. In DNA, the CDR3 is TGCGCCAGCAGCTTGGATAGTGGCGGACCAGATACGCAGTATTTT.

The rearrangement uses TRBV4-2 and TRBJ1-1; TRBD1 matches 7 bases. The CDR3 sequence is 14 residues long. Germline V gene sequence: CDR1 LGHNA, CDR2 YNFKEQ. V trimming: 3 bases; J trimming: 0 bases; junction bases outside the gene matches: 1. The CDR3 DNA reads as TGTGCCAGCAGCCAGGGACAGATGAACACTGAAGCTTTCTTT. Amino acids: CASSQGQMNTEAFF.

The rearrangement links TRBV11-3 to TRBJ1-1; 8 bases match TRBD1. J lost 0 bases, V lost 5 bases, and 8 bases had no gene match. The germline V gene has CDR1 SGHNT and CDR2 YENEEA. The CDR3 runs to 16 residues. The CDR3, as DNA: TGTGCCAGCAGCACCAGGGGGCCGGGGGTGAACACTGAAGCTTTCTTT. This codes for CASSTRGPGVNTEAFF.

This chain uses TRBV30 with TRBJ2-7; possibly TRBD2 for D (6 bases). The germline V and J ends were trimmed by 1 base and 3 bases, with 16 bases remaining between them. The CDR3 length is 15 residues. Germline loops: CDR1 GTSNPN, CDR2 SVGIG (reference sequence). In DNA form, the CDR3 reads TGTGCCTGGAGTGGCCCTTTGGGGGGAAACTACGAGCAGTACTTC. This sequence encodes CAWSGPLGGNYEQYF. Full variable domain (outside the CDR3, taken from reference TRBV30 and TRBJ2-7): SQTIHQWPATLVQPVGSPLSLECTVEGTSNPNLYWYRQAAGRGLQLLFYSVGIGQISSEVPQNLSASRPQDRQFILSSKKLLLSDSGFYLCAWSGPLGGNYEQYFGPGTRLTVT.

The chain has TRBV28 and TRBJ2-7, with TRBD1 matching over 8 bases. CDR3 size: 14 residues. Germline V lookup: CDR1 MDHEN, CDR2 SYDVKM. The J segment lost 3 bases and the V segment lost 8 bases, leaving 9 bases of the junction unmatched. CDR3 amino acids: CASSDGDRIYEQYF. The CDR3 DNA follows: TGTGCCAGCTCCGACGGGGACAGGATCTACGAGCAGTACTTC.

In the case of this clone: This same CDR3 is encoded by further DNA sequences in the sample. The chain links TRBV9 to TRBJ1-4; D gene ambiguous. This CDR3 is 14 amino acids long. Trimming took off 4 bases at V and 4 bases at J, with 11 bases between the two ends. From germline, CDR1 is SGDLS and CDR2 YYNGEE. In DNA, the CDR3 is TGTGCCAGCAGCCCTGGAGGCCTTAATGAAAAACTGTTTTTT. Protein sequence: CASSPGGLNEKLFF.

This clone was seen a few times. The gene calls are TRBV7-2 and TRBJ1-2; tentative D call: TRBD1 (5 bases). The CDR3 sequence is 12 residues long. Germline V CDR1 and CDR2: SGHTA, FQGNSA. Trimming removed 2 bases from V and 4 bases from J, with 5 bases in between. In DNA, the CDR3 is TGTGCCAGCAGCTTACAGGGCTATGGCTACACCTTC. Its translation is CASSLQGYGYTF.

The chain carries TRBV7-9 and TRBJ1-1, with 7 bases matching TRBD1. Trimming took 1 base from V and 2 from J; bases not matched to a gene: 7. CDR3 size: 16 residues. Germline-derived CDR1 and CDR2 are SEHNR and FQNEAQ (reference sequence). CDR3: CASSLGRGRLNTEAFF. The CDR3 bases are TGTGCCAGCAGCTTAGGGAGGGGGCGCCTAAACACTGAAGCTTTCTTT.

J is TRBJ2-2 and V is TRBV13; 7 bases agree with TRBD1. The CDR3 has 15 residues. Germline trimming cut 4 bases from V and 1 base from J; bases unmatched to any gene: 3. The germline CDR1 and CDR2 sequences are PRHDT and FYEKMQ (reference sequence). The CDR3 loop is CASSSGDRNTGELFF. Here the CDR3 DNA reads TGTGCCAGCAGCTCCGGGGACAGGAACACCGGGGAGCTGTTTTTT.

This clone has just a few counts. The CDR3 spells CASSSGTGAQYF. CDR3 nucleotide sequence: TGTGCCAGCAGCTCCGGTACAGGGGCCCAGTACTTC. The V and J genes are TRBV27 and TRBJ2-5, with TRBD1 matching 7 bases. The trim removed 6 bases at V and 9 bases at J, leaving 7 bases unmatched. The V gene's germline CDR1 is MNHEY and CDR2 SMNVEV (reference sequence). This CDR3 comprises 12 residues.

Comment on this clone: A single base is all that separates this from a far larger clone, so a read error is likely. This same CDR3 is encoded by further DNA sequences in the sample. The V call is TRBV25-1, the J call TRBJ1-6; D call uncertain. The length of the CDR3 is 13 residues. Germline assignment: CDR1 MGHDK and CDR2 SYGVNS. In nucleotides, the CDR3 is TGCGCCAGCAGTGAATCTGAGAATTCACCCCTCCACTTT. Protein: CASSESENSPLHF.

This chain connects TRBV15 to TRBJ1-3; unclear D gene. Per germline, CDR1 LNHNV and CDR2 YYDKDF (reference sequence). The CDR3 covers 16 residues. The V end lost 0 bases, the J end lost 0 bases, and 9 bases lay between the germline ends. The CDR3 nucleotides read TGTGCCACCAGCAGAGATTTGGGCGGCTCTGGAAACACCATATATTTT. It encodes CATSRDLGGSGNTIYF.

This clone was counted a single time. The chain carries TRBV5-4 and TRBJ2-7; a possible D gene is TRBD1 (6 bases). V lost 4 bases and J lost 5, with 16 bases in between. CDR1 and CDR2 (germline): SGHNT, YYREEE (reference sequence). The CDR3 sequence is 14 residues long. The CDR3 coding sequence is TGTGCCAGCAGCCTAGGTACAGGGATTAACGAGCAGTACTTC. Its protein product is CASSLGTGINEQYF.

J is TRBJ2-7 and V is TRBV18; 7 bases line up with TRBD1. CDR1 is KGHSH, CDR2 LQKENI, per germline. The CDR3 sequence is 13 residues long. J lost 6 bases, V lost 6 bases, and 8 bases had no gene match. CDR3 in DNA: TGTGCCAGCTCGGAGAGGGGGCCCGGCGAGCAGTACTTC. Amino acids: CASSERGPGEQYF. Complete variable domain (other parts from reference TRBV18 and TRBJ2-7): NAGVMQNPRHLVRRRGQEARLRCSPMKGHSHVYWYRQLPEEGLKFMVYLQKENIIDESGMPKERFSAEFPKEGPSILRIQQVVRGDSAAYFCASSERGPGEQYFGPGTRLTVT.

This rearrangement joins TRBV28 to TRBJ1-2, with D perhaps matching TRBD1 (5 bases). Germline values: CDR1 MDHEN, CDR2 SYDVKM. CDR3 length: 15 amino acids. Trimming took 10 bases from V and 7 from J, leaving 25 bases between them. The CDR3 loop is CAILIGGADLTGYTF. The CDR3, as DNA: TGTGCCATTTTAATTGGCGGGGCCGACCTAACTGGCTACACCTTC.

A single count supports this clone. The chain is built from TRBV27 and TRBJ1-5; D is unresolved. V was pared by 3 bases and J by 1 base, with 7 bases between. This CDR3 contains 14 residues. CDR1 and CDR2 from the germline V gene are MNHEY and SMNVEV (reference sequence). Here the CDR3 DNA reads TGTGCCAGCAGTTTCGACGGAAGCAATCAGCCCCAGCATTTT. Translated, it gives CASSFDGSNQPQHF.

The chain combines TRBV6-4 with TRBJ2-3; no clear D. The CDR3 consists of 15 residues. The ends were cut back, 3 bases at V and 0 bases at J, with 10 bases in the middle. CDR1 and CDR2 from the germline V gene are MRHNA and SNTAGT. In nucleotides, the CDR3 is TGTGCCAGCAGTGAGAGTGCGGATAGCACAGATACGCAGTATTTT. It specifies CASSESADSTDTQYF.

The chain uses TRBV7-9 and TRBJ2-1, with a weak D call TRBD2 (6 bases). In germline, CDR1 is SEHNR, CDR2 FQNEAQ (reference sequence). The germline V and J ends were trimmed by 10 bases and 4 bases, with 11 bases remaining between them. The CDR3 runs to 12 residues. CDR3 nucleotides: TGTGCCATCCCCGGGACTTACAATGAGCAGTTCTTC. This codes for CAIPGTYNEQFF.

The chain carries TRBV7-8 and TRBJ1-4; unclear D gene. Trimming took 2 bases from V and 7 from J, leaving 20 bases between them. The CDR3 has 17 residues. Germline assignment: CDR1 SGHVS and CDR2 FQNEAQ. The CDR3 sequence: CASSLLAGPPGGEKLFF. The CDR3 bases are TGTGCCAGCAGCTTATTGGCAGGCCCCCCGGGTGGTGAAAAACTGTTTTTT.

The chain carries TRBV2 and TRBJ2-7; D uncertain. V dropped 2 bases and J dropped 1 base, with 12 bases sitting between them. Germline loops: CDR1 SNHLY, CDR2 FYNNEI. The CDR3 totals 15 residues. CDR3 nucleotide sequence: TGTGCCAGCAGTGAAAGCTACGCTCCTTCCTACGAGCAGTACTTC. Protein: CASSESYAPSYEQYF.

The rearrangement joins TRBV19 to TRBJ2-7; 14 nucleotides align to TRBD2. J was trimmed by 5 bases and V by 4 bases; bases with no gene match: 4. Looked up from germline, CDR1 is LNHDA and CDR2 is SQIVND (reference sequence). The CDR3 is made up of 15 amino acids. The CDR3 sequence: CASSTGLAGGHEQYF. CDR3 nucleotide sequence: TGTGCCAGTAGTACTGGACTAGCGGGAGGCCACGAGCAGTACTTC. Full variable domain (missing parts from reference TRBV19 and TRBJ2-7): DGGITQSPKYLFRKEGQNVTLSCEQNLNHDAMYWYRQDPGQGLRLIYYSQIVNDFQKGDIAEGYSVSREKKESFPLTVTSAQKNPTAFYLCASSTGLAGGHEQYFGPGTRLTVT.

As concerns this clone: This may come from a read error, since a much larger clone is one base off. CDR3 protein: CASSQTRQVASFGTDTQYF. The CDR3 DNA follows: TGTGCCAGCAGCCAAACCCGCCAGGTGGCGAGCTTTGGCACAGATACGCAGTATTTT. The V gene is TRBV4-2, the J gene TRBJ2-3, with D hard to call. CDR3 length equals 19 residues. Germline V lookup: CDR1 LGHNA, CDR2 YNFKEQ. V was cut by 2 bases and J by 1 base, with 22 bases left in between.

This chain uses TRBV28 with TRBJ1-2; D is undetermined. Germline loops: CDR1 MDHEN, CDR2 SYDVKM. Trimming removed 2 bases from V and 8 bases from J, with 12 bases in between. The CDR3 length is 13 residues. CDR3 residues: CASSLIDRSGYTF. The CDR3 coding sequence is TGTGCCAGCAGTTTAATCGATAGGTCGGGCTACACCTTC.

V gene TRBV7-9 combines with J gene TRBJ2-5; no firm D call. The ends were cut back, 5 bases at V and 0 bases at J, with 4 bases in the middle. The CDR3 is made up of 12 amino acids. Germline V lookup: CDR1 SEHNR, CDR2 FQNEAQ (reference sequence). Here the CDR3 DNA reads TGTGCCAGCAGCCTCAACCAAGAGACCCAGTACTTC. It translates to CASSLNQETQYF. Based on the CDR3 plus reference TRBV7-9 and TRBJ2-5, the full variable domain is DTGVSQNPRHKITKRGQNVTFRCDPISEHNRLYWYRQTLGQGPEFLTYFQNEAQLEKSRLLSDRFSAERPKGSFSTLEIQRTEQGDSAMYLCASSLNQETQYFGPGTRLLVL.

This chain uses TRBV7-2 with TRBJ2-1; D gene uncertain. The CDR3 is 14 amino acids. Per the germline V gene, CDR1 is SGHTA and CDR2 is FQGNSA. Between the trimmed V and J ends, which lost 4 bases and 4 bases, there was a span of 11 bases. The CDR3 sequence is CASSSDRSYNEQFF. Here the CDR3 DNA reads TGTGCCAGCAGCTCCGACCGAAGTTACAATGAGCAGTTCTTC.

This clone was observed a single time. This rearrangement joins TRBV5-8 to TRBJ2-5, with D perhaps matching TRBD1 or TRBD2 (5 bases each). Germline-derived CDR1 and CDR2 are SGHTS and YDEGEE. The CDR3 length is 14 residues. V was clipped by 5 bases and J by 0 bases, with 11 bases between them. This chain's CDR3 is CASSHGTNQETQYF. The CDR3 DNA follows: TGTGCCAGCAGTCACGGGACCAACCAAGAGACCCAGTACTTC.

This chain connects TRBV28 to TRBJ1-1; the D gene is possibly TRBD1 (5 bases). This CDR3 spans 15 amino acids. The V end lost 4 bases, the J end lost 1 base, and 13 bases lay between the germline ends. Germline V CDR1 and CDR2: MDHEN, SYDVKM. The CDR3 sequence is CASSSHRDSNTEAFF. Here the CDR3 DNA reads TGTGCCAGCAGTTCCCACCGGGACTCGAACACTGAAGCTTTCTTT.

The table lists this clone with a few counts. Other DNA sequences from this sample encode an identical CDR3 as well. J is TRBJ2-7 and V is TRBV19, with TRBD2 matching over 9 bases. Germline values: CDR1 LNHDA, CDR2 SQIVND (reference sequence). The CDR3 loop spans 14 amino acids. V lost 4 bases to trimming and J lost 4 bases; unmatched junction nucleotides: 5. This chain's CDR3 is CASSTPGLAYEQYF. CDR3 in DNA: TGTGCCAGTAGTACACCGGGACTAGCTTACGAGCAGTACTTC. The variable domain in full, completed from reference TRBV19 and TRBJ2-7, reads DGGITQSPKYLFRKEGQNVTLSCEQNLNHDAMYWYRQDPGQGLRLIYYSQIVNDFQKGDIAEGYSVSREKKESFPLTVTSAQKNPTAFYLCASSTPGLAYEQYFGPGTRLTVT.

The CDR3, as DNA: TGTGCCTGGCAACGGGAAACTGAGCAGTTCTTC. This codes for CAWQRETEQFF. The chain recombines TRBV30 with TRBJ2-1; possible D gene TRBD2, 5 bases. Trimming removed 5 bases at V and 9 bases at J, with 11 bases between. Germline CDR1 is GTSNPN and CDR2 is SVGIG (reference sequence). This CDR3 is built from 11 residues.